This T cell receptor beta chain was recovered during a study of cytomegalovirus exposure and HLA in healthy donors listed by TCRdb under 2017. Some background on the complete study: An earlier analysis of roughly 610 of the donors reported approximately 300 Gb of sequence data and 95 million to 130 million unique TCR beta sequences obtained from about 170 million T cells. To decide whether each TCR beta V gene segment behaved as functional or pseudogenic, an earlier analysis of some 600 of the donors relied on high-throughput TCR beta sequencing. The study was designed to test whether signatures of past pathogen exposure could be identified by cataloging public T cell receptors. Among 398 genotyped donors of the cohort, an average of approximately 240,000 unique TCR beta nucleotide sequences were sequenced per donor, approximately 20% of them non-productive. Using immunosequencing, the study profiled T cell repertoires from around 680 subjects and related those repertoires to cytomegalovirus serostatus. The study combined high-throughput TCR immunosequencing, statistical association of individual TCRs with disease status, and machine learning to predict cytomegalovirus infection status. Typing coverage varied by locus: about 620-630 donors for A, B, C, DRB1 and DQB1; approximately 500 for DQA1; about 590 for DPA1; more than 450 for DPB1. Rather than drawing on any new phenotypic data, the later analysis identified candidate immune exposures from TCR beta sequences and the way those sequences occurred across donors. Roughly 300 gigabases of sequencing data and tens of millions of unique TCR sequences were included in an early release covering around 650 HLA-typed donors. In a later analysis, previously published TCR beta repertoires from hundreds of donors were re-analyzed and high-resolution HLA genotyping was added so that TCR occurrence patterns could be studied. Every repertoire in the discovery cohort had been generated on one and the same sequencing platform. In addition to the first cohort of 650 to 750 subjects, a separate validation cohort of approximately 130 different subjects was used. Of the roughly 400 genotyped donors, 70% to 90% were placed in the genetic ancestry cluster associated with self-reported Caucasian donors. Donor age, sex, ethnicity and CMV serostatus were compiled together with the repertoire data. A later genetic analysis used genome-wide SNP genotypes for about 60% of the 666 donors, treating that subset as a discovery cohort. Five DR-DQ haplotypes were handled as single units for association and clustering because linkage in the cohort was strong. Class I and class II HLA loci were covered by the typing at four-digit resolution. Broad study findings and their caveats: According to a later analysis, TCR association rates differed among HLA loci, with DRB1 alleles showing the most associated TCRs and HLA-C alleles showing the fewest. Roughly 15 rarely observed V segments, including chromosome 9 orphons, were excluded from the earlier analysis of almost 600 of the donors because counts were too low. In a later analysis, several top co-occurrence clusters were reported to appear linked to parvovirus B19, influenza, CMV and Epstein-Barr virus. Roughly uniform sequencing depth across donors was assumed in presence/absence analyses, although this assumption may not hold. In a later analysis, 15,000 to 20,000 TCR beta sequences were associated with specific HLA alleles at a false discovery rate of 0.05. The classifier was reported to diagnose cytomegalovirus status with high specificity and sensitivity in both the original and validation cohorts. According to the authors, the approach could potentially be generalized to other disease states and immunological phenotypes. Only TCR beta chains were sequenced in this cohort, and the absence of alpha or paired-chain data limited detectable features. When HLA alleles, especially DR and DQ, strongly co-occurred, attributing TCR associations to individual alleles was difficult. Three of the identified cytomegalovirus-associated TCR beta chains were confirmed in vitro to be specific for cytomegalovirus antigens. According to a later genetic analysis, donors in an Asian-associated ancestry cluster had fewer N-insertions in productive TCRs than the roughly 660-donor mean. HLA typing was unavailable for some donors at each locus, so association tests used only the typed subset. Most TCR sequences were observed very rarely across donors, whereas some public TCRs were present in many individuals. A cluster of highly shared sequence variants was judged likely to be a technical artifact of the sequencing pipeline. A further reported finding was that TCR beta sequences accurately predicted the HLA-A and HLA-B alleles for most subjects in the first cohort. The 87-base-pair reads could not distinguish some IMGT-functional V segments, including TRBV6-2 and TRBV6-3, so those segments were excluded. Broadly in line with IMGT annotations, most TCR beta V segments showed up in productive rearrangements about 90% or about 30% of the time in an earlier analysis of under 700 of the donors. In a later analysis, HLA-associated TCR beta chains showed more clonal expansion and lower generation probabilities than non-associated chains that were equally common. Linkage disequilibrium might explain the correlated functional status among segregating V segments, but an unknown experimental factor could not be excluded. A later genetic analysis associated a missense DCLRE1C variant with V-gene and J-gene trimming of TCR beta chains, and an independent cohort replicated the association. The study gave a list of over 150 TCR beta chains associated with cytomegalovirus. For the cohort, immune exposure information was limited to CMV serostatus. In a later analysis, most CMV-associated TCR beta chains were found to appear HLA-restricted, with HLA associations seemingly driven largely by CMV exposure.

The library came from the immunoSEQ multiplex PCR assay. The multiplex PCR relied on a mix of 60 forward primers for TCR Vbeta segments and 13 reverse primers for TCR Jbeta segments. A multiplex PCR assay on genomic DNA amplified the CDR3 region of rearranged TCR beta genes. The Illumina HiSeq System was used to sequence the amplified TCR beta libraries as 87-base-pair reads. The authors' pipeline ran thus. In a later analysis, some 80 million unique TCR beta chains were counted across the approximately 640 repertoires, and approximately 11 million of these chains were shared by at least two donors. A nearest-neighbor algorithm error-corrected the raw reads and collapsed the reads into unique sequences, merging closely related sequences to remove PCR and sequencing errors. V, D and J gene segments were assigned by aligning CDR3 sequences to IMGT reference sequences. For a sequence to be retained, a match of at least six nucleotides was required to both a V gene segment and a J gene segment. A rearrangement counted as productive if the CDR3 had no stop codons and remained in frame with V and J, and every other rearrangement counted as non-productive. CDR3 was defined by IMGT convention, running from the second conserved V-encoded cysteine to the conserved J-encoded phenylalanine. The earlier analysis of about 530 of the donors excluded any sequence lacking an unambiguous match to a single V gene segment. An earlier analysis of 450 to 650 of the donors called V segments functional above 56.7% productive rearrangements and segregating when the between-donor standard deviation exceeded 5%. A statistical classification framework was built for diagnosing cytomegalovirus status from the catalog of TCR beta chain sequences. In a later analysis, TCR nucleotide sequences were compared against IMGT/GENE-DB human TR gene sequences so that V and J genes could be assigned. The TCRdist pipeline was used in a later analysis to assign CDR3 sequences and most-parsimonious VDJ recombination scenarios. In a later analysis, each TCR beta chain was defined by its CDR3 amino acid sequence together with its V-gene family, and reads without a unique V-gene family were excluded. In a later analysis, several hundred highly shared, low-generation-probability nucleotide sequences were removed to address suspected cross-contamination and a sequencing artifact. For each public chain, a later analysis derived a clonal expansion index from normalized ranks of inferred template counts within each repertoire. Generation probabilities in a later analysis came from a VDJ recombination model fitted to out-of-frame rearrangements, and those results were checked against IGoR. In a later analysis, TCR-TCR, TCR-HLA and TCR-CMV co-occurrence was scored with hypergeometric tests, and a repertoire-size bias correction was applied to TCR pairs. A later analysis estimated false discovery rates by permuting HLA or CMV assignments 20 times. In a later analysis, co-occurring TCRs were grouped using DBSCAN, and TCRdist sequence similarity was added for clustering within HLA-allele-positive subsets. For co-occurrence clustering, repertoires with fewer than 30,000 or more than 120,000 public chains were excluded, along with five repertoires with anomalous nucleotide sharing. TCRdb's version of the immuneACCESS table is confined to in-frame rearrangements and falls short of the full clone set. An unresolved V gene accounts for under half of the shortfall where checked; the remainder is of unknown origin. The V and J calls and clone size were taken over from that table, and D and trimming were inferred from the DNA. Within this sample are about 70,000 clones, with under 85% of them counted one time only. The top ten constitute 11% of the sample.

As for this clone: This clone's antigen is unknown. No base quality information exists; no much larger clone differs at one position.

Reading from cysteine to phenylalanine, the CDR3 counts 15 amino acids. Only CDR3 DNA remains: 45 bases, in frame from the first base. Looking up the germline V gene yields CDR1 MDHEN and CDR2 SYDVKM. V ends up 4 bases short and J 3 bases short, with an unmatched junction base count of 6. The cohort consisted of 650 to 700 healthy bone marrow donors. At the time of sampling, every cohort member was nominally healthy, though immune exposures that went unrecorded were likely present. The donor tested CMV seropositive, placing the donor among the roughly 300 seropositive members of the cohort. Each donor provided a peripheral blood sample, and peripheral blood mononuclear cells were used for TCR beta sequencing. Genomic DNA extraction from the blood cell samples was performed with the Qiagen DNeasy Blood Extraction Kit.

The chain is made from TRBV28 and TRBJ2-7, with 10 junctional bases fitting TRBD2. This TCR was recovered from a woman in her sixties in good health and CMV-seropositive. Sequencing was carried out using PBMCs. At the DNA level, the sequence is TGTGCCAGCAGTTCCCAAGCGGGAGGGCTCTACGAGCAGTACTTC. The resulting protein is CASSSQAGGLYEQYF.